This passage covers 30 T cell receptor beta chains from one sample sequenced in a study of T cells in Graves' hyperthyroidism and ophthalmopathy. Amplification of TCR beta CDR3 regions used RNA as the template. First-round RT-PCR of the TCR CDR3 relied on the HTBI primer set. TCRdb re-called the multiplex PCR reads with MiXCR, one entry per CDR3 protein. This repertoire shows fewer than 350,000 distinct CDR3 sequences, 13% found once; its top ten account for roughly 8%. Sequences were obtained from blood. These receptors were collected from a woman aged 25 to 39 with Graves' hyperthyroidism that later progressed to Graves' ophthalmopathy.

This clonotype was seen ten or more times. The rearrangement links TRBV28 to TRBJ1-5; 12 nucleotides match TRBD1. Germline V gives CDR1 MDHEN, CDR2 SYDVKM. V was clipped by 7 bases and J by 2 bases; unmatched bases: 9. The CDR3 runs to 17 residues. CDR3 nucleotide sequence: TGTGCCAGCACAGTGGGGGGGACAGGGGGCCGCAATCAGCCCCAGCATTTT. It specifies CASTVGGTGGRNQPQHF.

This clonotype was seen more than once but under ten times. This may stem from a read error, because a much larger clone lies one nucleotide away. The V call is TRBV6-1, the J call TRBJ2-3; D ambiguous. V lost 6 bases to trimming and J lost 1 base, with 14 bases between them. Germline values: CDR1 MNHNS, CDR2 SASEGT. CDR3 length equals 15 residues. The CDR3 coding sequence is TGTGCCAGCAGCCTCGGCCAGTGGGGCACAGATACGCAGTATTTT. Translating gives CASSLGQWGTDTQYF.

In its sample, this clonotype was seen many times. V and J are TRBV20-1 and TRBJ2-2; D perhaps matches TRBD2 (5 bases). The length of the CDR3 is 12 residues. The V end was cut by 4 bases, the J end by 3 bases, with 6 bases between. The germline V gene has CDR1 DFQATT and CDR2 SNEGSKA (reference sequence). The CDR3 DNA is TGCAGTGCTATGGAGGACACCGGGGAGCTGTTTTTT. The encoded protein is CSAMEDTGELFF.

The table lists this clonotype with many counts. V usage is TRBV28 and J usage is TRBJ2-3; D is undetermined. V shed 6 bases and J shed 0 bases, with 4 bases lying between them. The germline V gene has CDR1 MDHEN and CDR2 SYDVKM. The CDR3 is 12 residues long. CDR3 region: CASRGSTDTQYF. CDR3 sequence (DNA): TGTGCCAGCAGAGGTAGCACAGATACGCAGTATTTT.

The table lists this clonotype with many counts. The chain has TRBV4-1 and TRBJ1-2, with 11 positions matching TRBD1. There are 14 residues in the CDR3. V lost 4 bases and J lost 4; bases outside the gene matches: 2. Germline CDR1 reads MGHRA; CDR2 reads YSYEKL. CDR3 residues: CASSPGQGVYGYTF. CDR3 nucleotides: TGCGCCAGCAGCCCGGGACAGGGGGTCTATGGCTACACCTTC.

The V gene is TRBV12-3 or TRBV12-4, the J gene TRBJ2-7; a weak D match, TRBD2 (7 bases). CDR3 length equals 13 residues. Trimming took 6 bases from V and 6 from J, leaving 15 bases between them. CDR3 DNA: TGTGCCAGCAGCCCCCAAGGGGGGGCCGAGCAGTACTTC. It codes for CASSPQGGAEQYF.

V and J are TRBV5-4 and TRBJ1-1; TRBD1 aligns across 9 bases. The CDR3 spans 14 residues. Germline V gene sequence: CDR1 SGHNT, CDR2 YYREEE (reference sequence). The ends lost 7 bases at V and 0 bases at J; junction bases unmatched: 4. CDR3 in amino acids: CASGTGSMNTEAFF. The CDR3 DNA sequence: TGTGCCAGCGGGACAGGGTCGATGAACACTGAAGCTTTCTTT. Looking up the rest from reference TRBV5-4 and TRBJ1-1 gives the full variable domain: ETGVTQSPTHLIKTRGQQVTLRCSSQSGHNTVSWYQQALGQGPQFIFQYYREEENGRGNFPPRFSGLQFPNYSSELNVNALELDDSALYLCASGTGSMNTEAFFGQGTRLTVV.

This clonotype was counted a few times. CDR3 nucleotide sequence: TGTGCCAGCAGCTTGGTGTCCGGCAGAGGGACCTACAATGAGCAGTTCTTC. It is translated as CASSLVSGRGTYNEQFF. The chain recombines TRBV5-6 with TRBJ2-1; D might be TRBD2 (5 bases). The V end lost 0 bases, the J end lost 2 bases, and 15 bases lay between the germline ends. Germline lookup yields CDR1 SGHDT and CDR2 YYEEEE. CDR3 size: 17 residues.

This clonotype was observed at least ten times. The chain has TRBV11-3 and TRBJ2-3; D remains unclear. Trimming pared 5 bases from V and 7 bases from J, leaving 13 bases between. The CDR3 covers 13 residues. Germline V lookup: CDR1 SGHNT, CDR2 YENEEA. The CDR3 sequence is CASSPEHSHTQYF. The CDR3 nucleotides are TGTGCCAGCAGCCCTGAACATAGCCATACGCAGTATTTT.

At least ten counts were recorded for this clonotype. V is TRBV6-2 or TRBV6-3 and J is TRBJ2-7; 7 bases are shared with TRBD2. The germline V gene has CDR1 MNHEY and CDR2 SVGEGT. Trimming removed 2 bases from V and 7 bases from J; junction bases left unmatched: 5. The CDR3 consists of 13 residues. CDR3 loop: CASSYGGSQEQYF. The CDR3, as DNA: TGTGCCAGCAGTTACGGCGGGAGTCAAGAGCAGTACTTC.

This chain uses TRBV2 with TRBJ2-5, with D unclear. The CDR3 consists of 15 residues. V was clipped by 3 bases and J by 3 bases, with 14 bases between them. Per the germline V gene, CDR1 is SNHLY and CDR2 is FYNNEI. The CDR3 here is CASSDPRGTEETQYF. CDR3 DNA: TGTGCCAGCAGTGATCCCCGAGGAACCGAAGAGACCCAGTACTTC.

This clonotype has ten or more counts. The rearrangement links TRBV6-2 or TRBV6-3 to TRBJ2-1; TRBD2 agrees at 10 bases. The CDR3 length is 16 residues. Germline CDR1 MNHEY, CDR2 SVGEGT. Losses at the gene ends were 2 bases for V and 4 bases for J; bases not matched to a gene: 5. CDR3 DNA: TGTGCCAGCAGTTACCAAGGGACTAGCGCGTACAATGAGCAGTTCTTC. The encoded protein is CASSYQGTSAYNEQFF.

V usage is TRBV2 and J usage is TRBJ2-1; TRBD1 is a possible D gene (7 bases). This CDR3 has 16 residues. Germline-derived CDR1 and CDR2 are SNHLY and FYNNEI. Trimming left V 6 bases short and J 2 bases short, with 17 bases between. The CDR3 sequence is CASSDIQGGTYNEQFF. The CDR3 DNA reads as TGTGCCAGCAGCGATATCCAGGGGGGTACCTACAATGAGCAGTTCTTC.

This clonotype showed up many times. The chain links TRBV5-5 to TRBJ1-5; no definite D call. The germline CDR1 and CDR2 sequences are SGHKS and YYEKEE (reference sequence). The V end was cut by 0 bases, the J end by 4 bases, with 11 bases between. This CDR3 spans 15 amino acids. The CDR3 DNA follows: TGTGCCAGCAGCTTGGCTCTTGGAGCGAATCAGCCCCAGCATTTT. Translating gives CASSLALGANQPQHF.

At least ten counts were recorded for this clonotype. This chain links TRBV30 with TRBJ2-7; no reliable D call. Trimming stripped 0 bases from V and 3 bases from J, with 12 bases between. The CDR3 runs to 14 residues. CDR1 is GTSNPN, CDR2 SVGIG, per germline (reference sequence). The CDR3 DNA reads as TGTGCCTGGAGTGTGGACGGAGACTTCTACGAGCAGTACTTC. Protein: CAWSVDGDFYEQYF.

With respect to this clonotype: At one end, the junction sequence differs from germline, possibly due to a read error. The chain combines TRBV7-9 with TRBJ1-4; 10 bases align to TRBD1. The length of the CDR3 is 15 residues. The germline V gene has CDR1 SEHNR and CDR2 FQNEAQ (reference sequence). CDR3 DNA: TGTGCCAGCAGCGGGCGGACAGGGGGTAATGAAAAACCGTTTTTT. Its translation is CASSGRTGGNEKPFF. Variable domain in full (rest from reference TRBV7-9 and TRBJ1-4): DTGVSQNPRHKITKRGQNVTFRCDPISEHNRLYWYRQTLGQGPEFLTYFQNEAQLEKSRLLSDRFSAERPKGSFSTLEIQRTEQGDSAMYLCASSGRTGGNEKPFFGSGTQLSVL.

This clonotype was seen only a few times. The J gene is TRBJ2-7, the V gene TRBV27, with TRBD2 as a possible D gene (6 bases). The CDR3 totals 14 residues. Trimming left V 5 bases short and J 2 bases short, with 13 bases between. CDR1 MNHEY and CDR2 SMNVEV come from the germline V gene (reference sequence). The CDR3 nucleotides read TGTGCCAGCAGTGAGAGGGAGGATCCCTACGAGCAGTACTTC. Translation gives CASSEREDPYEQYF.

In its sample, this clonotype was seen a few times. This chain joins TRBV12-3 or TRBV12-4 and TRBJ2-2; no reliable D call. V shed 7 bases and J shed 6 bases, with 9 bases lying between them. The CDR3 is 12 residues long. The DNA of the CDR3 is TGTGCCAGCAAGGGCCCGTCCGGGGAGCTGTTTTTT. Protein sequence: CASKGPSGELFF.

DNA of the CDR3: TGTGCCAGCAGTTACTCAGCAGGGGGGTCCTACGAGCAGTACTTC. Translating gives CASSYSAGGSYEQYF. The chain couples TRBV6-6 to TRBJ2-7, with a tentative D call TRBD1 (7 bases). Germline V gene lookup returns CDR1 MNHNY and CDR2 SVGAGI (reference sequence). V gave up 0 bases and J gave up 1 base, with 10 bases separating them. The CDR3 totals 15 residues.

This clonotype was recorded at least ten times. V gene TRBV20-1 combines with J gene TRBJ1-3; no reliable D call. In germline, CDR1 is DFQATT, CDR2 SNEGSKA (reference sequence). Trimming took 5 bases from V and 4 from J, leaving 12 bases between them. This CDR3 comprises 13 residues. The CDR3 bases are TGCAGTGCTGTCAGTACTCTCGGAAACACCATATATTTT. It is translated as CSAVSTLGNTIYF.

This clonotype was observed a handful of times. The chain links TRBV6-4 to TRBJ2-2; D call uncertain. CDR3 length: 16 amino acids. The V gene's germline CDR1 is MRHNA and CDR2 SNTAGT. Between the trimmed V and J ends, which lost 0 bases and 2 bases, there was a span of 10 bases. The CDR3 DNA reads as TGTGCCAGCAGTGACTCCTTTAGGTCTAACACCGGGGAGCTGTTTTTT. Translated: CASSDSFRSNTGELFF.

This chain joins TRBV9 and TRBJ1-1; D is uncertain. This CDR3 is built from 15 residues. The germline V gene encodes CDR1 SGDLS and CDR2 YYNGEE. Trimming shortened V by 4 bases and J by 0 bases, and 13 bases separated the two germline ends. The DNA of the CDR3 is TGTGCCAGCAGCCAACCCGACCAACTGAACACTGAAGCTTTCTTT. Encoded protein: CASSQPDQLNTEAFF.

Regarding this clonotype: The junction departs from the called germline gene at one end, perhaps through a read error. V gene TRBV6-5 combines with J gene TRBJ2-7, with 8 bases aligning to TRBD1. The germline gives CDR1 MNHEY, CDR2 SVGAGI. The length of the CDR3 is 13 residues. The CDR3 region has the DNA TGTGCCAGCAGTTACGGACAGGGCTACGAGCAGCACTTC. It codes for CASSYGQGYEQHF.

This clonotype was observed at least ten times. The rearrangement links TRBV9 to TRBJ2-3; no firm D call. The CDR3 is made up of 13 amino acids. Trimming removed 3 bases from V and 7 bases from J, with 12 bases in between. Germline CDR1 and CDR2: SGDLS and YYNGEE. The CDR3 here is CASSAESRNTQYF. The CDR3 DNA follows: TGTGCCAGCAGCGCCGAGAGCCGGAATACGCAGTATTTT.

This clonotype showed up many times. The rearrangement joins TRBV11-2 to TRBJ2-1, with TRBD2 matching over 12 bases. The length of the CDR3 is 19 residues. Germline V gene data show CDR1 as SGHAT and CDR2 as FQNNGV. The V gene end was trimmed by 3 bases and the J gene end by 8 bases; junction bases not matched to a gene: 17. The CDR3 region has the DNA TGTGCCAGCAGCTTCCCATCTCCGACTAGCGGGAGTTATGTCGATGAGCAGTTCTTC. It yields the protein CASSFPSPTSGSYVDEQFF.

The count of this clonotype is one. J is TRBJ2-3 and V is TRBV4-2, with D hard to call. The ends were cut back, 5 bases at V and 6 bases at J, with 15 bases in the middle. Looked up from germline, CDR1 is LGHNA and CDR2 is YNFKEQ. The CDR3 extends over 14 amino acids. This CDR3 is CASSAGVVGDTQYF. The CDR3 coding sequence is TGTGCCAGCAGCGCAGGAGTTGTCGGGGATACGCAGTATTTT.

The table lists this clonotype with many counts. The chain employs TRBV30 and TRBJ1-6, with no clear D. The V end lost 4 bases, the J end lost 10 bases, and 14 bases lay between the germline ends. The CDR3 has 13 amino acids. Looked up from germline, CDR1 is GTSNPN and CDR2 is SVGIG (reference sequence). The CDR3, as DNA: TGTGCCTGGACCTCCGTACTCGGCTCACCCCTCCACTTT. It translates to CAWTSVLGSPLHF.

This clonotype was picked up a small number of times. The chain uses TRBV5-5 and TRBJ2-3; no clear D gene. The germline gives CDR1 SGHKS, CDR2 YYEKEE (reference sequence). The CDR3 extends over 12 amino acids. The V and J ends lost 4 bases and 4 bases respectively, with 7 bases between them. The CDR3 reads CASSHGPDTQYF. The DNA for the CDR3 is TGTGCCAGCAGCCATGGTCCAGATACGCAGTATTTT.

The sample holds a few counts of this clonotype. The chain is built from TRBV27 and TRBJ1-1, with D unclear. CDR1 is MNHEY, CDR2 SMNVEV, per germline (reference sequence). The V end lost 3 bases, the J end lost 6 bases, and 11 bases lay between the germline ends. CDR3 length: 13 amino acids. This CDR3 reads CASSFNEWAEAFF. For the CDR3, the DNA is TGTGCCAGCAGTTTCAACGAGTGGGCTGAAGCTTTCTTT.

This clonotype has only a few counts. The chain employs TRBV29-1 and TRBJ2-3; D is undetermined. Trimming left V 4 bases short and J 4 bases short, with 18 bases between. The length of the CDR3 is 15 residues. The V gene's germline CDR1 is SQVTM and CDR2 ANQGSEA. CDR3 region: CSVGGEVSFADTQYF. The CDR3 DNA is TGCAGCGTTGGAGGAGAGGTCAGTTTCGCAGATACGCAGTATTTT.